These 14 T cell receptor beta chains were all obtained from the same sample, sequenced in a study of T cells after yellow fever vaccination. TCRdb fed the 5' RACE reads into MiXCR, producing one record per CDR3 protein. Of roughly 310,000 distinct CDR3 sequences in the sample, roughly 3.5% were seen once. This sample comprised PBMCs, obtained on the day of the yellow fever booster vaccination. These receptors were taken from a man between 18 and 29 years old who received the YFV17D yellow fever vaccine.

This clonotype was recorded many times. The rearrangement links TRBV7-2 to TRBJ1-2, with D possibly matching TRBD1 (5 bases). The ends were cut back, 6 bases at V and 4 bases at J, with 18 bases in the middle. Looked up from germline, CDR1 is SGHTA and CDR2 is FQGNSA. The CDR3 totals 15 residues. The CDR3: CASSPAGLRGYGYTF. The CDR3 region has the DNA TGTGCCAGCAGTCCCGCAGGGTTGAGGGGCTATGGCTACACCTTC.

The chain uses TRBV29-1 and TRBJ2-5; 9 nucleotides align to TRBD2. After removal of 5 bases from V and 4 bases from J, the junction contained 8 bases not matched to a gene. CDR1 SQVTM and CDR2 ANQGSEA come from the germline V gene. The CDR3 has 14 residues. The CDR3 is CSVTRRGGLETQYF. As DNA, the CDR3 is TGCAGCGTTACTCGGCGGGGGGGCTTAGAGACCCAGTACTTC.

In this sample, this clonotype turned up a few times. This chain uses TRBV6-2 or TRBV6-3 with TRBJ2-2; TRBD2 aligns across 8 bases. The CDR3 sequence is 15 residues long. With V trimmed by 6 bases and J by 6 bases, 9 bases remained unmatched. The germline gives CDR1 MNHEY, CDR2 SVGEGT. CDR3 sequence: CASRIGREDAGELFF. The CDR3 nucleotides are TGTGCCAGCAGAATCGGGAGGGAGGACGCCGGGGAGCTGTTTTTT.

This clonotype was counted only a few times. In nucleotides, the CDR3 is TGTGCCAGCAGCGCAAGGGGGAATTCACCCCTCCACTTT. Translation gives CASSARGNSPLHF. This chain connects TRBV7-9 to TRBJ1-6; TRBD1 is a possible D gene (6 bases). Germline V CDR1 and CDR2: SEHNR, FQNEAQ (reference sequence). V gave up 5 bases and J gave up 7 bases, with 9 bases separating them. The CDR3 runs to 13 residues.

This clonotype has ten or more counts. V usage is TRBV4-3 and J usage is TRBJ2-1; 7 bases are a match to TRBD2. The CDR3 is 15 amino acids. Germline V CDR1 and CDR2: LGHNA, YSLEER. The ends lost 0 bases at V and 7 bases at J; junction bases unmatched: 6. As DNA, the CDR3 is TGCGCCAGCAGCCAAGAGGGCGGGGGTTCAAATGAGCAGTTCTTC. It codes for CASSQEGGGSNEQFF.

Only a few counts were recorded for this clonotype. CDR3 sequence: CASSQLVGTSGLTDTQYF. Written as DNA, the CDR3 is TGCGCCAGCAGCCAATTGGTCGGGACTAGCGGGCTCACAGATACGCAGTATTTT. The chain joins TRBV4-1 to TRBJ2-3, with 12 bases aligning to TRBD2. Per germline, CDR1 MGHRA and CDR2 YSYEKL. The CDR3 totals 18 residues. Germline trimming cut 2 bases from V and 2 bases from J; bases unmatched to any gene: 8.

This clonotype was counted at least ten times. This chain's CDR3 is CSGSDGSRNYGYTF. CDR3 DNA sequence: TGCAGTGGCTCAGACGGAAGTAGAAACTATGGCTACACCTTC. The rearrangement uses TRBV20-1 and TRBJ1-2; D call uncertain. CDR3 length equals 14 residues. Between the trimmed V and J ends, which lost 7 bases and 2 bases, there was a span of 17 bases. Germline V gene data show CDR1 as DFQATT and CDR2 as SNEGSKA (reference sequence).

This clonotype was picked up a small number of times. The J gene is TRBJ1-2, the V gene TRBV29-1; D not certain. V was shortened by 4 bases and J by 4 bases, with 13 bases between the two germline ends. This CDR3 contains 13 residues. Germline loops: CDR1 SQVTM, CDR2 ANQGSEA. The CDR3 here is CSVAKVDGYGYTF. In DNA, the CDR3 is TGCAGCGTTGCCAAGGTGGATGGCTATGGCTACACCTTC.

This clonotype was observed a handful of times. Here the CDR3 reads CSVADGSEAFF. Written as DNA, the CDR3 is TGCAGCGTCGCGGACGGTTCTGAAGCTTTCTTT. This chain joins TRBV29-1 and TRBJ1-1; D gene unclear. The germline gives CDR1 SQVTM, CDR2 ANQGSEA. V lost 6 bases to trimming and J lost 6 bases, with 11 bases between them. The CDR3 consists of 11 residues.

This clonotype was recorded many times. The V and J genes are TRBV27 and TRBJ1-2; unclear D gene. Germline CDR1 is MNHEY and CDR2 is SMNVEV (reference sequence). V was shortened by 5 bases and J by 1 base, with 8 bases between the two germline ends. This CDR3 has 13 amino acids. The CDR3 coding sequence is TGTGCCAGCAGTCCTTTAATTAACTATGGCTACACCTTC. It yields the protein CASSPLINYGYTF.

This clonotype was observed at least ten times. The V gene is TRBV5-1, the J gene TRBJ2-2, with D maybe TRBD1 (6 bases). V was clipped by 0 bases and J by 7 bases, with 13 bases between them. The CDR3 has 15 residues. Germline V gene data show CDR1 as SGHRS and CDR2 as YFSETQ. The CDR3 reads CASSLAAEGDGELFF. The CDR3 DNA is TGCGCCAGCAGCTTGGCGGCAGAGGGGGACGGGGAGCTGTTTTTT.

The chain carries TRBV4-2 and TRBJ2-1; TRBD2 matches at 13 bases. The ends lost 1 base at V and 0 bases at J; junction bases unmatched: 3. The CDR3 has 18 residues. Looked up from germline, CDR1 is LGHNA and CDR2 is YNFKEQ. CDR3 region: CASSQGLAGGYSYNEQFF. The CDR3 DNA sequence: TGTGCCAGCAGCCAAGGACTAGCGGGGGGATACTCCTACAATGAGCAGTTCTTC.

This clonotype came up many times. The chain recombines TRBV2 with TRBJ1-1; 7 bases line up with TRBD1. V lost 5 bases to trimming and J lost 4 bases; unmatched junction nucleotides: 7. The CDR3 has 14 amino acids. Germline V gene sequence: CDR1 SNHLY, CDR2 FYNNEI. The CDR3 region is CASSTDRATTEAFF. In DNA form, the CDR3 reads TGTGCCAGCAGTACCGACAGGGCCACCACTGAAGCTTTCTTT.

The chain has TRBV9 and TRBJ1-5; D unresolved. V was clipped by 3 bases and J by 6 bases, with 13 bases between them. Germline assignment: CDR1 SGDLS and CDR2 YYNGEE. The CDR3 is made up of 14 amino acids. The CDR3: CASSARGVSQPQHF. The CDR3 region has the DNA TGTGCCAGCAGCGCCCGTGGTGTGAGTCAGCCCCAGCATTTT.